A selection of T cell receptor beta chains follows, all from one sample in a study of CD8 T cells in Susac syndrome. MiXCR, applied by TCRdb to the immunoSEQ multiplex PCR reads, yields one record per CDR3 protein. The sample shows tens of thousands of distinct CDR3 sequences, about 92% of them seen only once. Sequenced sample: CD4+ T cells from PBMCs. The receptors shown here come from a human donor with Susac syndrome. Both conserved end residues are part of each CDR3. D genes are given only for firm matches. The size of a clone is reported for some rows only, either as once, few or many, or as a class for expanded clones.

J gene,V gene,D gene,clone size,CDR3 protein,CDR3 DNA
TRBJ2-3,TRBV27,-,-,CASLGAKGRTDTQYF,TGTGCCAGCCTAGGGGCTAAAGGGAGGACAGATACGCAGTATTTT
TRBJ2-1,TRBV6-2/TRBV6-3,-,-,CASSGGHKYNEQFF,TGTGCCAGCAGTGGGGGACATAAGTACAATGAGCAGTTCTTC
TRBJ2-4,TRBV19,TRBD1,-,CASSSGQGTSKNIQYF,TGTGCCAGTAGTAGCGGACAGGGGACTTCCAAAAACATTCAGTACTTC
TRBJ1-1,TRBV19,TRBD1,-,CASTQGGTREAFF,TGTGCCAGTACCCAGGGGGGCACGAGGGAGGCTTTCTTT
TRBJ2-1,TRBV12-5,-,once,CASGLVPGTKAERPRHEQFF,TGTGCTAGTGGTTTGGTACCTGGGACAAAGGCAGAAAGACCCAGGCATGAGCAGTTCTTC
TRBJ2-2,TRBV7-2,-,-,CASSHTGSGGAGELFF,TGTGCCAGCAGCCACACCGGGTCAGGAGGGGCCGGGGAGCTGTTTTTT
TRBJ2-3,TRBV7-2,-,once,CASSSEGLIYTDTQYF,TGTGCCAGCAGCTCAGAAGGACTTATTTACACAGATACGCAGTATTTT
TRBJ2-4,TRBV20-1,-,once,CSALDSNIQYF,TGCAGTGCTCTGGACAGCAACATTCAGTACTTC
TRBJ2-3,TRBV5-6,-,-,CASSPDWGDTDTQYF,TGTGCCAGCAGCCCCGATTGGGGTGACACAGATACGCAGTATTTT
TRBJ2-5,TRBV3-1,TRBD2,few,CASSLSGGKETQYF,TGTGCCAGCAGCCTCAGCGGGGGGAAGGAGACCCAGTACTTC
TRBJ2-5,TRBV5-1,TRBD2,-,CASSFPRGGLETQYF,TGCGCCAGCAGCTTCCCGCGGGGGGGCCTCGAGACCCAGTACTTC
TRBJ2-1,TRBV5-1,-,-,CASSSPRSTSGSSYNEQFF,TGCGCCAGCAGCTCCCCGAGGTCGACTAGTGGAAGCTCCTACAATGAGCAGTTCTTC
TRBJ2-7,TRBV18,TRBD1,-,CASSPLEGQNYEQYF,TGTGCCAGCTCACCCCTTGAGGGACAGAACTACGAGCAGTACTTC
TRBJ2-6,TRBV7-6,-,once,CASSLAPGANVLTF,TGTGCCAGCAGCTTAGCCCCTGGGGCCAACGTCCTGACTTTC
TRBJ2-7,TRBV7-2,-,-,CASSPGTPGSEQYF,TGTGCCAGCAGCCCCGGGACCCCTGGATCCGAGCAGTACTTC
TRBJ2-2,TRBV7-3,-,-,CASSPGLAHTGELFF,TGTGCCAGCAGCCCCGGGCTAGCCCACACCGGGGAGCTGTTTTTT
TRBJ2-1,TRBV4-2,-,-,CASSPRGEQFF,TGTGCCAGCAGCCCAAGGGGTGAGCAGTTCTTC
TRBJ2-1,TRBV5-1,TRBD2,once,CASSRASTSGRPGDLNEQFF,TGCGCCAGCAGCCGAGCTTCGACTAGCGGGAGGCCCGGAGACCTCAATGAGCAGTTCTTC
TRBJ2-5,TRBV7-8,TRBD2,-,CASIAGTSGRDFETQYF,TGTGCCAGCATCGCCGGGACTAGCGGGAGGGATTTCGAGACCCAGTACTTC
TRBJ2-1,TRBV13,-,-,CASSPLAPVSWNEQFF,TGTGCCAGCAGCCCCCTAGCCCCCGTTAGTTGGAATGAGCAGTTCTTC
TRBJ2-7,TRBV18,-,few,CASSGGVPYEQYF,TGTGCCAGCTCCGGCGGGGTACCCTACGAGCAGTACTTC
TRBJ2-5,TRBV5-6,TRBD2,-,CASSSTTSARETQYF,TGTGCCAGCAGCTCGACAACTAGCGCCCGTGAGACCCAGTACTTC
TRBJ2-7,TRBV5-1,-,-,CASSLDSGYEQYF,TGCGCCAGCAGCTTGGATTCGGGCTACGAGCAGTACTTC
TRBJ2-5,TRBV28,TRBD1,-,CASSLSGTGPETQYF,TGTGCCAGCAGTTTGTCCGGGACAGGGCCCGAGACCCAGTACTTC
TRBJ1-4,TRBV19,-,-,CASSMGRTNEKLFF,TGTGCCAGTAGTATGGGGAGGACTAATGAAAAACTGTTTTTT
TRBJ2-5,TRBV14,-,-,CASSFGGLEGETQYF,TGTGCCAGCAGCTTCGGAGGACTGGAGGGGGAGACCCAGTACTTC
TRBJ2-2,TRBV5-1,-,-,CASSSGHRDTGELFF,TGCGCCAGCAGCTCTGGACACCGTGACACCGGGGAGCTGTTTTTT
TRBJ2-2,TRBV7-2,TRBD2,few,CASSLGLAGAGNTGELFF,TGTGCCAGCAGCTTAGGGCTAGCGGGGGCCGGAAACACCGGGGAGCTGTTTTTT
TRBJ2-1,TRBV6-2/TRBV6-3,TRBD2,-,CASSYSSGVGLNEQFF,TGTGCCAGCAGTTACTCGAGCGGGGTAGGGTTGAATGAGCAGTTCTTC
TRBJ2-7,TRBV28,-,-,CASSDEHHYEQYF,TGTGCCAGCAGTGACGAGCACCACTACGAGCAGTACTTC
TRBJ2-7,TRBV29-1,TRBD2,-,CSVEIGRGGEQYF,TGCAGCGTTGAGATAGGGCGGGGGGGAGAGCAGTACTTC
TRBJ1-2,TRBV29-1,TRBD1,-,CSVEGDRNRNGYTF,TGCAGCGTTGAGGGGGACAGGAATAGGAATGGCTACACCTTC
TRBJ2-3,TRBV7-9,-,-,CASSLGIPSTDTQYF,TGTGCCAGCAGCTTAGGAATACCTAGCACAGATACGCAGTATTTT
TRBJ1-2,TRBV6-1,-,-,CASSRGINYGYTF,TGTGCCAGCAGTCGGGGAATTAACTATGGCTACACCTTC
TRBJ1-1,TRBV27,-,-,CASSWSLLGPNTEAFF,TGTGCCAGCAGTTGGTCCCTCCTGGGGCCTAACACTGAAGCTTTCTTT
TRBJ2-7,TRBV20-1,-,-,CSARDPTSSSYEQYF,TGCAGTGCTAGAGATCCCACTTCGAGCTCCTACGAGCAGTACTTC
TRBJ2-3,TRBV6-5,-,-,CASSQVVGGRDTQYF,TGTGCCAGCAGCCAAGTGGTGGGAGGAAGAGATACGCAGTATTTT
TRBJ2-5,TRBV11-3,-,once,CASSYTMKETQYF,TGTGCCAGCAGCTACACTATGAAAGAGACCCAGTACTTC
TRBJ2-5,TRBV6-1,-,once,CASRSGERLGAETQYF,TGTGCCAGCAGGTCCGGGGAGAGGCTCGGGGCAGAGACCCAGTACTTC
TRBJ1-1,TRBV2,-,-,CASSVVPGNMNTEAFF,TGTGCCAGCAGTGTCGTTCCGGGTAACATGAACACTGAAGCTTTCTTT
TRBJ2-2,TRBV7-7,-,-,CAKAEVKAGELFF,TGTGCTAAGGCTGAGGTTAAGGCGGGGGAGCTGTTTTTT
TRBJ2-7,TRBV28,-,-,CASSQDSYEQYF,TGTGCCAGCAGTCAGGATTCCTACGAGCAGTACTTC